This passage covers 8 T cell receptor beta chains from one sample sequenced in a study of Ad26.COV2.S vaccination and SARS-CoV-2 variants. Clones were sequenced by immunoSEQ multiplex PCR, and TCRdb holds only the in-frame ones, with some missing. The sample shows a few hundred thousand clones, roughly 90% of them seen only once. The treatment here: about 20 received Ad26.COV2.S at low or high dose, single or two shots; about 5 received placebo; per-sample allocation not given. After the first vaccine or placebo injection, samples were drawn on day 63. The specimen comprised peripheral blood, sampled in a trial of Ad26.COV2.S vaccine versus placebo. These receptors all stem from a person between 18 and 65 years old who received the Ad26.COV2.S COVID-19 vaccine or a placebo.

V and J are TRBV11-2 and TRBJ1-1; no reliable D call. The CDR3 runs 13 residues. The V end lost 0 bases, the J end lost 3 bases, and 5 bases lay between the germline ends. Germline values: CDR1 SGHAT, CDR2 FQNNGV. The DNA for the CDR3 is TGTGCCAGCAGCTTAGAGAAATACACTGAAGCTTTCTTT. This gives the protein CASSLEKYTEAFF. The complete variable domain, with remaining parts taken from reference TRBV11-2 and TRBJ1-1, reads EAGVAQSPRYKIIEKRQSVAFWCNPISGHATLYWYQQILGQGPKLLIQFQNNGVVDDSQLPKDRFSAERLKGVDSTLKIQPAKLEDSAVYLCASSLEKYTEAFFGQGTRLTVV.

The CDR3 region is CAWSVAAGLTNEQFF. The CDR3 region has the DNA TGTGCCTGGAGTGTAGCTGCGGGACTGACTAATGAGCAGTTCTTC. The chain couples TRBV30 to TRBJ2-1, with D possibly TRBD2 on 6 matching bases. CDR1 GTSNPN and CDR2 SVGIG come from the germline V gene (reference sequence). Trimming took 0 bases from V and 7 from J, leaving 16 bases between them. The CDR3 is made up of 15 amino acids.

The genes are TRBV6-5 and TRBJ2-1, with D possibly being TRBD1 or TRBD2 (5 bases each). The CDR3 runs to 14 residues. Germline V gene lookup returns CDR1 MNHEY and CDR2 SVGAGI. V lost 5 bases and J 9 bases, leaving 17 bases between the germline ends. The CDR3, as DNA: TGTGCCAGCAGTCCCCGGGACCGCAAGAGTGAGCAGTTCTTC. As protein: CASSPRDRKSEQFF.

The V and J genes are TRBV18 and TRBJ1-4; 9 nucleotides match TRBD1. The CDR3 is made up of 13 amino acids. After removal of 4 bases from V and 7 bases from J, the junction contained 1 base not matched to a gene. CDR1 is KGHSH and CDR2 is LQKENI in the germline V gene. The CDR3 sequence is CASSRDRAEKLFF. The DNA of the CDR3 is TGTGCCAGCTCACGGGACAGGGCTGAAAAACTGTTTTTT.

The chain carries TRBV28 and TRBJ1-6; D not resolved. The CDR3 has 17 residues. Germline lookup yields CDR1 MDHEN and CDR2 SYDVKM. V shed 4 bases and J shed 1 base, with 14 bases lying between them. The CDR3 here is CASSSPRRRSYNSPLHF. The DNA of the CDR3 is TGTGCCAGCAGTTCACCAAGGAGGAGGTCCTATAATTCACCCCTCCACTTT.

There are a few counts of this clone. The chain has TRBV28 and TRBJ1-5; TRBD1 might be the D (6 bases). From germline, CDR1 is MDHEN and CDR2 SYDVKM. This CDR3 spans 19 amino acids. V was cut by 1 base and J by 0 bases, with 19 bases left in between. CDR3 DNA sequence: TGTGCCAGCAGTTTATCCATCATTCGGACAGTTCATAGCAATCAGCCCCAGCATTTT. Residues: CASSLSIIRTVHSNQPQHF.

The chain has TRBV7-9 and TRBJ1-2; D gene uncertain. Trimming stripped 5 bases from V and 4 bases from J, with 20 bases between. The germline gives CDR1 SEHNR, CDR2 FQNEAQ (reference sequence). CDR3 length: 16 residues. CDR3 sequence reads: CASSTGSVFVGYGYTF. The CDR3 DNA follows: TGTGCCAGCAGCACGGGGTCGGTATTTGTCGGCTATGGCTACACCTTC.

The rearrangement joins TRBV6-2 or TRBV6-3 to TRBJ2-7; D possibly corresponds to TRBD2 (6 bases). Trimming stripped 2 bases from V and 4 bases from J, with 15 bases between. The germline V gene encodes CDR1 MNHEY and CDR2 SVGEGT. The CDR3 is made up of 15 amino acids. As DNA, the CDR3 is TGTGCCAGCAGTTACGTGGCGGGAACTTATTACGAGCAGTACTTC. It codes for CASSYVAGTYYEQYF.